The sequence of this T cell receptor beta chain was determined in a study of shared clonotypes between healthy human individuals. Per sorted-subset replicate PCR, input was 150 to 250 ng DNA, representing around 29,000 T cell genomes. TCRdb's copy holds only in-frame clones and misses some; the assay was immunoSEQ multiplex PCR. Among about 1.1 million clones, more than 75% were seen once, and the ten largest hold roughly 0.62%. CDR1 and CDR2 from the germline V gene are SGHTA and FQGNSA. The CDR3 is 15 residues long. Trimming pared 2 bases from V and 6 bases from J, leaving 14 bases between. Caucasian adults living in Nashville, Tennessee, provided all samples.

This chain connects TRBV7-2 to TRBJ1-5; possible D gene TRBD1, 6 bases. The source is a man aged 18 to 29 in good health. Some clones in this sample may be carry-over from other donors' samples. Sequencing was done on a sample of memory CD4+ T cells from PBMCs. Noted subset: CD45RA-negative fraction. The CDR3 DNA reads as TGTGCCAGCAGCTTAACCACGGGGGCGCGTCAGCCCCAGCATTTT. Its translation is CASSLTTGARQPQHF.